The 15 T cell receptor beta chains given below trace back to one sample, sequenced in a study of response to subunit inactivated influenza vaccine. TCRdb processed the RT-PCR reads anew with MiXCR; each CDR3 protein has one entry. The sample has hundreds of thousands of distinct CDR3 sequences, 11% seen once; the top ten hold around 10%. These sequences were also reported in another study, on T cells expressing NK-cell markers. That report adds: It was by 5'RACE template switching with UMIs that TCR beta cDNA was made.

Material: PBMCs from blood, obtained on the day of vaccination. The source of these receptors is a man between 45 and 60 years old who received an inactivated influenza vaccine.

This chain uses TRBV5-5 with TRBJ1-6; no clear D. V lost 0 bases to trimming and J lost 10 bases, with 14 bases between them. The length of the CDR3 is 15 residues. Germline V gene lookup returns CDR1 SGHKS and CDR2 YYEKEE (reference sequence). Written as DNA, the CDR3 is TGTGCCAGCAGCTTGGGGTCAGCAATGCAGTCACCCCTCCACTTT. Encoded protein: CASSLGSAMQSPLHF.

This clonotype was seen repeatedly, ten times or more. This CDR3 reads CASSQVGIGTEAFF. The CDR3 DNA follows: TGCGCCAGCAGCCAAGTTGGTATCGGTACTGAAGCTTTCTTT. This chain connects TRBV4-3 to TRBJ1-1; D is uncertain. Germline V CDR1 and CDR2: LGHNA, YSLEER. The CDR3 covers 14 residues. With 1 base removed from V and 5 bases from J, the gap between germline ends came to 11 bases.

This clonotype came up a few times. For the CDR3, the DNA is TGTGCCAGCAGCTTAGTTGCTAGCGGGAACGTTTACGAGCAGTACTTC. This translates into CASSLVASGNVYEQYF. The rearrangement uses TRBV7-6 and TRBJ2-7, with 9 bases fitting TRBD2. Germline-derived CDR1 and CDR2 are SGHVS and FNYEAQ. This CDR3 comprises 16 residues. J gave up 4 bases and V 1 base, and 8 bases lay outside the gene matches.

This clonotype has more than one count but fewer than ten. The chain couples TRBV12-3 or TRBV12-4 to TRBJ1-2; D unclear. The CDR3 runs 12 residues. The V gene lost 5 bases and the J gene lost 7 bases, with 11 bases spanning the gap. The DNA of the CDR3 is TGTGCCAGCAGTGGCCCCGGGTTTGGCTACACCTTC. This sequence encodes CASSGPGFGYTF.

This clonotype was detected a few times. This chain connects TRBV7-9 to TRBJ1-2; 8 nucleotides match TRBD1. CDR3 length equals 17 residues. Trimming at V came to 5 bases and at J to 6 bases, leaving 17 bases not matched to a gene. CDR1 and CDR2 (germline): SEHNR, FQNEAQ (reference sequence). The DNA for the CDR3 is TGTGCCAGCAGCCGCATCTCTTCACGACAGGGGTACGATGGCTACACCTTC. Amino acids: CASSRISSRQGYDGYTF.

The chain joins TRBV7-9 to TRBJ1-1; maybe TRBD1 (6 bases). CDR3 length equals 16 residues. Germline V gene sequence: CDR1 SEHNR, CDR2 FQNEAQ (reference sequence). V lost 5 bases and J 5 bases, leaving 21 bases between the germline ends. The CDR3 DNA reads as TGTGCCAGCAGCCAGACAGGAACTGGTATATGGACTGAAGCTTTCTTT. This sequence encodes CASSQTGTGIWTEAFF.

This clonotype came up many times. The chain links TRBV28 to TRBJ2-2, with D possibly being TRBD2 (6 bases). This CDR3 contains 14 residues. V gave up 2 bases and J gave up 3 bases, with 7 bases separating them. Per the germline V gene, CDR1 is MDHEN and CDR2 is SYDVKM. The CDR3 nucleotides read TGTGCCAGCAGTTTAGCGGGGTACACCGGGGAGCTGTTTTTT. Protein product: CASSLAGYTGELFF.

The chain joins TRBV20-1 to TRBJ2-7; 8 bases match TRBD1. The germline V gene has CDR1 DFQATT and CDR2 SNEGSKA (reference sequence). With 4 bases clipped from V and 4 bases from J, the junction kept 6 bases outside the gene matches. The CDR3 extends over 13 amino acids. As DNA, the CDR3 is TGCAGTGCTATCAGGGGGCCTGGGTACGAGCAGTACTTC. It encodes CSAIRGPGYEQYF.

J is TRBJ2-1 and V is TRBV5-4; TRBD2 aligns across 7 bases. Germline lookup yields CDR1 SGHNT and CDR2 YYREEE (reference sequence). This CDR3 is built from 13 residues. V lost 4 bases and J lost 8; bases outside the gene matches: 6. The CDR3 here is CASSRGVEDEQFF. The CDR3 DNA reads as TGTGCCAGCAGCCGGGGGGTGGAGGATGAGCAGTTCTTC.

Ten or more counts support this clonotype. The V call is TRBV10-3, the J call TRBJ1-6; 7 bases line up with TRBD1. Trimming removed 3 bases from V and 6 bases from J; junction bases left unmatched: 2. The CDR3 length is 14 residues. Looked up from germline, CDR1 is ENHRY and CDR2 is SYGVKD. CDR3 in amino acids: CAISEGTANSPLHF. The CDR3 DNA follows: TGTGCCATCAGTGAAGGGACAGCTAATTCACCCCTCCACTTT.

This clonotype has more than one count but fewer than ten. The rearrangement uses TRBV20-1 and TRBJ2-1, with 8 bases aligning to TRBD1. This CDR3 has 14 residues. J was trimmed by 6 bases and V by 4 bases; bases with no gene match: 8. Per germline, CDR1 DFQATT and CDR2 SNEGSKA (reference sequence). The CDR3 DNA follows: TGCAGTGCTATAAAACAGGGGGTAGGCAATGAGCAGTTCTTC. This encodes CSAIKQGVGNEQFF.

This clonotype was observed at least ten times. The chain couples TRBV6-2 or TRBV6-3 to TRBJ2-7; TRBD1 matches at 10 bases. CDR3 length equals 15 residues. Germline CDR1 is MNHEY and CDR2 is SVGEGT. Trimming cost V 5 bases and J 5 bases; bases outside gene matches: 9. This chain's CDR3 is CASSDRTGGYNEQYF. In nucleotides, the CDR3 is TGTGCCAGCAGTGACCGGACAGGGGGATACAACGAGCAGTACTTC.

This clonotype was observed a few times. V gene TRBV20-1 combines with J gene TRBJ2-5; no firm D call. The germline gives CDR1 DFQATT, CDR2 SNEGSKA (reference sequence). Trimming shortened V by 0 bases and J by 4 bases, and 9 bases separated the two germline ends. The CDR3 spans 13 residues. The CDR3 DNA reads TGCAGTGCTAGAGATACGAATGGAGAGACCCAGTACTTC. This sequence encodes CSARDTNGETQYF.

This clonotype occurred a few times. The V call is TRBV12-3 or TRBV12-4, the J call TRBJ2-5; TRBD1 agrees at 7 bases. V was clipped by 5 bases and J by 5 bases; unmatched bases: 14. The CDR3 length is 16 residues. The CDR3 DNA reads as TGTGCCAGCAGTCTCGGGACAGACGGGCCCTGGGAGACCCAGTACTTC. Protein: CASSLGTDGPWETQYF.

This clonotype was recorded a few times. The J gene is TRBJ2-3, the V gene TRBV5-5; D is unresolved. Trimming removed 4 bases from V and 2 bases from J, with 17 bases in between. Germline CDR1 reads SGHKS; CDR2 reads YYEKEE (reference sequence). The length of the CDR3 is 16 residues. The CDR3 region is CASSPYGSSLTDTQYF. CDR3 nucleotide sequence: TGTGCCAGCAGCCCGTACGGGTCCTCTCTCACAGATACGCAGTATTTT.